The 30 T cell receptor beta chains presented below share a single source sample, sequenced in a study of blood T cell repertoires in COVID-19. The data were produced by immunoSEQ multiplex PCR, yet TCRdb's version contains in-frame clones alone and is incomplete. Of over 200,000 clones listed, around 91% are singletons. The sample taken for sequencing was peripheral blood. Receptor source: a woman aged 40 to 49 with acute or convalescent COVID-19.

The rearrangement joins TRBV6-5 to TRBJ1-5; D is undetermined. The CDR3 sequence is 14 residues long. From germline, CDR1 is MNHEY and CDR2 SVGAGI. Trimming took off 2 bases at V and 2 bases at J, with 7 bases between the two ends. The CDR3 region is CASSYTIGNQPQHF. CDR3 DNA: TGTGCCAGCAGTTACACTATAGGCAATCAGCCCCAGCATTTT.

This chain uses TRBV7-9 with TRBJ2-3, with 9 bases aligning to TRBD1. The CDR3 has 19 residues. V lost 3 bases to trimming and J lost 3 bases; unmatched junction nucleotides: 16. Germline V gene lookup returns CDR1 SEHNR and CDR2 FQNEAQ (reference sequence). CDR3 bases: TGTGCCAGCAGCTTGTTGCGTCCGGGACAGGGAAGTTGGACAGATACGCAGTATTTT. This codes for CASSLLRPGQGSWTDTQYF.

This clone showed up just a few times. The V and J genes are TRBV30 and TRBJ1-6, with TRBD1 identical over 7 bases. The V and J ends lost 0 bases and 7 bases, in that order; junction bases with no gene match: 6. There are 15 residues in the CDR3. CDR1 is GTSNPN and CDR2 is SVGIG in the germline V gene (reference sequence). In DNA form, the CDR3 reads TGTGCCTGGAGTGTACTGGTACAGGGGAATTCACCCCTCCACTTT. The encoded protein is CAWSVLVQGNSPLHF.

The chain employs TRBV12-5 and TRBJ1-1, with D perhaps TRBD1 (5 bases). With 5 bases removed from V and 7 bases from J, the gap between germline ends came to 11 bases. The CDR3 spans 12 residues. Germline V CDR1 and CDR2: LGHNT, FRNRAP. CDR3 amino acids: CASGGDFFEAFF. In DNA, the CDR3 is TGTGCTAGTGGTGGGGACTTTTTTGAAGCTTTCTTT.

V usage is TRBV4-1 and J usage is TRBJ2-2; TRBD2 agrees at 9 bases. J gave up 6 bases and V 10 bases, and 6 bases lay outside the gene matches. CDR1 is MGHRA and CDR2 is YSYEKL in the germline V gene. The CDR3 sequence is 13 residues long. The CDR3 is CATGTSWAGELFF. The CDR3 DNA reads TGCGCCACCGGGACTAGCTGGGCCGGGGAGCTGTTTTTT.

The chain couples TRBV27 to TRBJ2-4; D is perhaps TRBD1 (5 bases). This CDR3 region has 17 residues. The V end was cut by 6 bases, the J end by 0 bases, with 18 bases between. Germline loops: CDR1 MNHEY, CDR2 SMNVEV (reference sequence). In DNA, the CDR3 is TGTGCCAGCAGAACCCCCCTGGGGCATCTAGCCAAAAACATTCAGTACTTC. Translated: CASRTPLGHLAKNIQYF.

The chain couples TRBV23-1 to TRBJ1-5; 9 bases line up with TRBD1. TRBV23-1 is classed as an ORF, of uncertain function. The CDR3 spans 15 residues. Germline trimming cut 2 bases from V and 6 bases from J; bases unmatched to any gene: 5. CDR3 DNA: TGCGCCAGCAGTCAACGGGACAGGGTACCTCAGCCCCAGCATTTT. Its protein is CASSQRDRVPQPQHF.

The genes are TRBV4-1 and TRBJ1-6; D is possibly TRBD1 (6 bases). The CDR3 is 15 residues long. The V gene lost 0 bases and the J gene lost 9 bases, with 12 bases spanning the gap. Germline V gene lookup returns CDR1 MGHRA and CDR2 YSYEKL. CDR3 coding DNA: TGCGCCAGCAGCCAAGAAAGACAGGTATTTTCACCCCTCCACTTT. This encodes CASSQERQVFSPLHF.

This chain links TRBV24-1 with TRBJ2-7; 7 nucleotides match TRBD1. Trimming at V came to 0 bases and at J to 5 bases, leaving 9 bases not matched to a gene. The CDR3 has 16 amino acids. The germline V gene encodes CDR1 KGHDR and CDR2 SFDVKD. The CDR3 DNA is TGTGCCACCAGTGATTTGAGAATTTACGGGACAGACGAGCAGTACGTC. Protein product: CATSDLRIYGTDEQYV.

This clone was seen only once. The rearrangement links TRBV19 to TRBJ2-3; D possibly corresponds to TRBD1 (5 bases). The germline V gene encodes CDR1 LNHDA and CDR2 SQIVND (reference sequence). The ends were cut back, 8 bases at V and 3 bases at J, with 9 bases in the middle. The CDR3 contains 12 residues. Written as DNA, the CDR3 is TGTGCCAGTGGGCAGGGTACAGATACGCAGTATTTT. This codes for CASGQGTDTQYF. The full variable domain, completed using reference TRBV19 and TRBJ2-3, is DGGITQSPKYLFRKEGQNVTLSCEQNLNHDAMYWYRQDPGQGLRLIYYSQIVNDFQKGDIAEGYSVSREKKESFPLTVTSAQKNPTAFYLCASGQGTDTQYFGPGTRLTVL.

The chain joins TRBV10-3 to TRBJ1-2, with D unclear. This CDR3 region has 14 residues. The germline V and J ends were trimmed by 8 bases and 0 bases, with 13 bases remaining between them. From germline, CDR1 is ENHRY and CDR2 SYGVKD. The CDR3 loop reads CAISKGETNYGYTF. For the CDR3, the DNA is TGTGCCATCTCCAAAGGAGAGACTAACTATGGCTACACCTTC.

The chain uses TRBV11-2 and TRBJ2-5; D unresolved. The ends were cut back, 1 base at V and 0 bases at J, with 6 bases in the middle. The CDR3 runs 14 residues. The germline CDR1 and CDR2 sequences are SGHAT and FQNNGV. CDR3 coding DNA: TGTGCCAGCAGCTTAGCTGGCTACCAAGAGACCCAGTACTTC. As protein: CASSLAGYQETQYF.

This chain uses TRBV7-2 with TRBJ2-5; 14 nucleotides align to TRBD2. V lost 4 bases, J lost 7 bases, and 8 bases stayed unmatched. This CDR3 has 16 residues. Germline lookup yields CDR1 SGHTA and CDR2 FQGNSA. The DNA of the CDR3 is TGTGCCAGCAGCTCGATGGGACTAGCGGGGGCGGGGACCCAGTACTTC. It translates to CASSSMGLAGAGTQYF. Variable domain in full (rest from reference TRBV7-2 and TRBJ2-5): GAGVSQSPSNKVTEKGKDVELRCDPISGHTALYWYRQSLGQGLEFLIYFQGNSAPDKSGLPSDRFSAERTGGSVSTLTIQRTQQEDSAVYLCASSSMGLAGAGTQYFGPGTRLLVL.

With respect to this clone: Compared with germline, one end of the junction differs, possibly owing to a read error. V is TRBV3-1 (or the pseudogene TRBV3-2) and J is TRBJ1-3; TRBD1 is a possible D gene (5 bases). The V gene's germline CDR1 is LGHDT and CDR2 YNNKEL (reference sequence). The CDR3 spans 12 residues. CDR3 protein: CASSQAGRRRDF. The CDR3 DNA reads as TGTGCCAGCAGCCAAGCGGGGCGTAGGAGGGATTTT.

The gene calls are TRBV19 and TRBJ1-1, with TRBD1 matching over 7 bases. Germline CDR1 and CDR2: LNHDA and SQIVND (reference sequence). The length of the CDR3 is 16 residues. The junction had 10 bases not matched to a gene; V was cut back by 6 bases and J by 0 bases. The CDR3 is CASSSGTAPMNTEAFF. For the CDR3, the DNA is TGTGCCAGTAGCTCCGGGACAGCCCCAATGAACACTGAAGCTTTCTTT.

The CDR3 sequence: CASSAGQEYQPQHF. The CDR3 region has the DNA TGCGCCAGCAGCGCGGGACAGGAGTATCAGCCCCAGCATTTT. This sequence joins TRBV5-1 and TRBJ1-5, with 8 bases fitting TRBD1. V gave up 4 bases and J gave up 5 bases; unmatched junction bases: 5. Germline V gene data show CDR1 as SGHRS and CDR2 as YFSETQ. The length of the CDR3 is 14 residues. The entire variable domain, with the rest obtained from reference TRBV5-1 and TRBJ1-5, is as follows: KAGVTQTPRYLIKTRGQQVTLSCSPISGHRSVSWYQQTPGQGLQFLFEYFSETQRNKGNFPGRFSGRQFSNSRSEMNVSTLELGDSALYLCASSAGQEYQPQHFGDGTRLSIL.

The rearrangement joins TRBV6-5 to TRBJ2-3; the match to TRBD2 covers 7 bases. The CDR3 sequence is 15 residues long. V dropped 0 bases and J dropped 1; count of bases not matched to a gene: 1. The germline CDR1 and CDR2 sequences are MNHEY and SVGAGI. The CDR3 DNA follows: TGTGCCAGCAGTTACTCGAGCGGGGGCACAGATACGCAGTATTTT. Translation: CASSYSSGGTDTQYF.

This clone was found once. The CDR3 spells CASSEVGTGFGYTF. The CDR3 DNA follows: TGTGCCAGCAGTGAAGTTGGGACAGGGTTCGGCTACACCTTC. The chain couples TRBV6-1 to TRBJ1-2; 9 positions match TRBD1. Trimming took 1 base from V and 8 from J; bases not matched to a gene: 5. The V gene's germline CDR1 is MNHNS and CDR2 SASEGT. This CDR3 is built from 14 residues.

J is TRBJ2-7 and V is TRBV5-6; D gene uncertain. The germline CDR1 and CDR2 sequences are SGHDT and YYEEEE. The CDR3 is made up of 14 amino acids. The germline V and J ends were trimmed by 0 bases and 7 bases, with 14 bases remaining between them. Here the CDR3 DNA reads TGTGCCAGCAGCTTGGGTTCCCGGGTCTGGGAGCAGTACGTC. Amino acids: CASSLGSRVWEQYV.

This rearrangement joins TRBV30 to TRBJ1-6; unclear D gene. Trimming stripped 3 bases from V and 7 bases from J, with 4 bases between. The CDR3 length is 11 residues. Germline V gene sequence: CDR1 GTSNPN, CDR2 SVGIG (reference sequence). In nucleotides, the CDR3 is TGTGCCTGGAGCCAGAATTCACCCCTCCACTTT. Protein: CAWSQNSPLHF.

This rearrangement joins TRBV12-3 or TRBV12-4 to TRBJ2-1, with TRBD2 matching over 7 bases. The junction had 2 bases not matched to a gene; V was cut back by 7 bases and J by 5 bases. CDR3 length: 12 amino acids. CDR3 DNA: TGTGCCAGCACCCGGGGGGACAATGAGCAGTTCTTC. This encodes CASTRGDNEQFF.

The gene calls are TRBV5-6 and TRBJ2-2; tentatively, D is TRBD1 (5 bases). CDR3 size: 11 residues. From germline, CDR1 is SGHDT and CDR2 YYEEEE. With 4 bases removed from V and 8 bases from J, the gap between germline ends came to 6 bases. CDR3 loop: CASSRGGELFF. In DNA, the CDR3 is TGTGCCAGCAGCAGGGGAGGGGAGCTGTTTTTT.

The chain carries TRBV6-6 and TRBJ2-5; perhaps TRBD2 as D (6 bases). Germline CDR1 and CDR2: MNHNY and SVGAGI (reference sequence). This CDR3 has 14 amino acids. Trimming shortened V by 4 bases and J by 0 bases, and 9 bases separated the two germline ends. In DNA, the CDR3 is TGTGCCAGCAGTTGGGGGGTTTACCAAGAGACCCAGTACTTC. Its translation is CASSWGVYQETQYF.

This clone was seen a few times. The chain carries TRBV4-1 and TRBJ1-2; 9 positions match TRBD1. Germline CDR1 reads MGHRA; CDR2 reads YSYEKL. V lost 0 bases, J lost 5 bases, and 10 bases stayed unmatched. The CDR3 sequence is 17 residues long. CDR3 protein: CASSQDWVGQGSYGYTF. CDR3 sequence (DNA): TGCGCCAGCAGCCAAGATTGGGTGGGACAGGGATCGTATGGCTACACCTTC.

The chain employs TRBV5-1 and TRBJ1-2; 9 bases map to TRBD1. The CDR3 sequence is 15 residues long. The V gene end was trimmed by 7 bases and the J gene end by 2 bases; junction bases not matched to a gene: 9. CDR1 is SGHRS, CDR2 YFSETQ, per germline. The CDR3 here is CASSHGDRGNYGYTF. CDR3 sequence (DNA): TGCGCCAGCTCACACGGAGACAGGGGGAACTATGGCTACACCTTC. The whole variable domain, filled in from reference TRBV5-1 and TRBJ1-2, reads KAGVTQTPRYLIKTRGQQVTLSCSPISGHRSVSWYQQTPGQGLQFLFEYFSETQRNKGNFPGRFSGRQFSNSRSEMNVSTLELGDSALYLCASSHGDRGNYGYTFGSGTRLTVV.

The chain is built from TRBV7-2 and TRBJ1-2, with TRBD1 identical over 9 bases. The CDR3 contains 14 residues. Losses at the gene ends were 5 bases for V and 6 bases for J; bases not matched to a gene: 7. The germline gives CDR1 SGHTA, CDR2 FQGNSA. CDR3 DNA: TGTGCCAGCAGCCCCCGGACAGGGGTCCATGGCTACACCTTC. This codes for CASSPRTGVHGYTF. Complete variable domain (other parts from reference TRBV7-2 and TRBJ1-2): GAGVSQSPSNKVTEKGKDVELRCDPISGHTALYWYRQSLGQGLEFLIYFQGNSAPDKSGLPSDRFSAERTGGSVSTLTIQRTQQEDSAVYLCASSPRTGVHGYTFGSGTRLTVV.

The genes are TRBV25-1 and TRBJ1-2; D may be TRBD1 (5 bases). Deletions cut 3 bases from V and 3 bases from J, with 17 bases between. Germline CDR1 reads MGHDK; CDR2 reads SYGVNS. The CDR3 is 16 residues long. In DNA, the CDR3 is TGTGCCAGCAGTGATCTGACAGTAAAAGGGGACTATGGCTACACCTTC. Amino acid sequence: CASSDLTVKGDYGYTF.

This rearrangement joins TRBV7-3 to TRBJ2-5; 12 positions match TRBD2. V was clipped by 4 bases and J by 4 bases; unmatched bases: 10. CDR3 length: 17 residues. In germline, CDR1 is SGHTA, CDR2 FQGTGA. CDR3 residues: CASSSLPSGGAAETQYF. In DNA form, the CDR3 reads TGTGCCAGCAGCTCCCTCCCTAGCGGGGGGGCCGCAGAGACCCAGTACTTC. The full variable domain, in which reference TRBV7-3 and TRBJ2-5 provide the parts outside the CDR3, is GAGVSQTPSNKVTEKGKYVELRCDPISGHTALYWYRQSLGQGPEFLIYFQGTGAADDSGLPNDRFFAVRPEGSVSTLKIQRTERGDSAVYLCASSSLPSGGAAETQYFGPGTRLLVL.

This chain joins TRBV10-1 and TRBJ2-3, with D possibly being TRBD2 (6 bases). Trimming left V 8 bases short and J 5 bases short, with 8 bases between. The CDR3 consists of 11 residues. Germline values: CDR1 WNHNN, CDR2 SYGVQD (reference sequence). DNA of the CDR3: TGCGCCAGCGGGAGGAAAGATACGCAGTATTTT. Protein: CASGRKDTQYF.

The CDR3 nucleotides read TGTGCCTGGAGGGGGGCGGGGGGGTACAATGAGCAGTTCTTC. Protein: CAWRGAGGYNEQFF. V usage is TRBV30 and J usage is TRBJ2-1; 9 positions match TRBD2. Unmatched junction bases numbered 4, after V lost 3 bases and J lost 4 bases. This CDR3 has 14 amino acids. From germline, CDR1 is GTSNPN and CDR2 SVGIG (reference sequence).